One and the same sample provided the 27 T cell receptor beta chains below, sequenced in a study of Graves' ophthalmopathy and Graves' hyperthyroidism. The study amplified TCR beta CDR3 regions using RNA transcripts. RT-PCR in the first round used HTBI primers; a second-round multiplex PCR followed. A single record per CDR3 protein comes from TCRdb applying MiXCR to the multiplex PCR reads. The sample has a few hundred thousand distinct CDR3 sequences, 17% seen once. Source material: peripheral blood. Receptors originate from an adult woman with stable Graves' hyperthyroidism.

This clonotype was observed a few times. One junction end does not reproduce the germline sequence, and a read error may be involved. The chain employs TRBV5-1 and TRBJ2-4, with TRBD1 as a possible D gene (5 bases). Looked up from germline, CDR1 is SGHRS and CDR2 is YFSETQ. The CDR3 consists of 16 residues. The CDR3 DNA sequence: TGCGCCAGCAAGGGGCTGGATTCCTTAGCCAAAAACATTAAGTACTTC. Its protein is CASKGLDSLAKNIKYF. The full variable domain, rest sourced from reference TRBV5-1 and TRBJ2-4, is KAGVTQTPRYLIKTRGQQVTLSCSPISGHRSVSWYQQTPGQGLQFLFEYFSETQRNKGNFPGRFSGRQFSNSRSEMNVSTLELGDSALYLCASKGLDSLAKNIKYFGAGTRLSVL.

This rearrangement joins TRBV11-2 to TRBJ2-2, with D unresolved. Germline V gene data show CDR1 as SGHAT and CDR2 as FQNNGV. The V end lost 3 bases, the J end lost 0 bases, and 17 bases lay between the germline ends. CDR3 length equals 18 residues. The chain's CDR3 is CASSFFGPLYSNTGELFF. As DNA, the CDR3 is TGTGCCAGCAGCTTTTTTGGACCCCTATATTCGAACACCGGGGAGCTGTTTTTT. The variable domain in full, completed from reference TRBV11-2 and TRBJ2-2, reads EAGVAQSPRYKIIEKRQSVAFWCNPISGHATLYWYQQILGQGPKLLIQFQNNGVVDDSQLPKDRFSAERLKGVDSTLKIQPAKLEDSAVYLCASSFFGPLYSNTGELFFGEGSRLTVL.

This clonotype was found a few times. The CDR3 nucleotides are TGTGCCAGCAGCGTAGGACGGAACAGGGGGCTCGGCTACACCTTC. Its protein product is CASSVGRNRGLGYTF. The chain has TRBV7-2 and TRBJ1-2, with 9 nucleotides matching TRBD1. Germline V gives CDR1 SGHTA, CDR2 FQGNSA. CDR3 length equals 15 residues. The trim removed 5 bases at V and 8 bases at J, leaving 12 bases unmatched.

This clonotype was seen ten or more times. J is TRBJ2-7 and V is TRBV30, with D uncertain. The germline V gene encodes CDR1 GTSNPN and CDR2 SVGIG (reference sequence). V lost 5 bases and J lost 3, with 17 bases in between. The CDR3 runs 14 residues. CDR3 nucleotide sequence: TGTGCCTGGGAACCTCTTAGGGCTGGCTACGAGCAGTACTTC. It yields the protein CAWEPLRAGYEQYF.

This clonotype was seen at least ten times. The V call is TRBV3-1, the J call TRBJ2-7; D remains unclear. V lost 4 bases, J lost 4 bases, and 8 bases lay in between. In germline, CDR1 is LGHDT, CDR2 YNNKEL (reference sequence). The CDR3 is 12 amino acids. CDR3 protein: CASSPSDYEQYF. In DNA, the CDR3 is TGTGCCAGCAGCCCATCAGATTACGAGCAGTACTTC.

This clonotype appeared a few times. The CDR3 DNA reads as TGTGCCAGCTTTCCCCTAGCGGGAGGCCGCTTCTACGAGCAGTACTTC. Its protein product is CASFPLAGGRFYEQYF. The rearrangement joins TRBV28 to TRBJ2-7; 11 bases fit TRBD2. Trimming removed 8 bases from V and 3 bases from J; junction bases left unmatched: 12. CDR1 is MDHEN, CDR2 SYDVKM, per germline. This CDR3 contains 16 residues.

CDR3 sequence reads: CSVNTGTGGSETQYF. In DNA, the CDR3 is TGCAGCGTTAATACCGGGACAGGGGGCTCAGAGACCCAGTACTTC. This chain links TRBV29-1 with TRBJ2-5; 12 bases line up with TRBD1. The CDR3 totals 15 residues. Germline loops: CDR1 SQVTM, CDR2 ANQGSEA. Trimming cost V 5 bases and J 4 bases; bases outside gene matches: 8. Complete variable domain (other parts from reference TRBV29-1 and TRBJ2-5): SAVISQKPSRDICQRGTSLTIQCQVDSQVTMMFWYRQQPGQSLTLIATANQGSEATYESGFVIDKFPISRPNLTFSTLTVSNMSPEDSSIYLCSVNTGTGGSETQYFGPGTRLLVL.

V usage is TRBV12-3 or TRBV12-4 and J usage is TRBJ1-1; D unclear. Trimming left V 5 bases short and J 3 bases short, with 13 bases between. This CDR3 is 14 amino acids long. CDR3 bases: TGTGCCAGCAGTCCCGATGGTGTAGACACTGAAGCTTTCTTT. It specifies CASSPDGVDTEAFF.

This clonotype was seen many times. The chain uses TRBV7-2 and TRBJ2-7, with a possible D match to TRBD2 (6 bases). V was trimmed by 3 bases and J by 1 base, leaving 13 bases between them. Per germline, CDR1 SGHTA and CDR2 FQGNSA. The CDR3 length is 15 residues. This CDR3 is CASSLSGTVSYEQYF. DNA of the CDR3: TGTGCCAGCAGCTTGTCCGGGACTGTGTCCTACGAGCAGTACTTC.

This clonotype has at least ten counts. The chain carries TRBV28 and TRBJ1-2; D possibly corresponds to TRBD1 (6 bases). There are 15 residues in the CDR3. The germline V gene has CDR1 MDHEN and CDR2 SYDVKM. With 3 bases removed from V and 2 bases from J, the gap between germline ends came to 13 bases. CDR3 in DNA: TGTGCCAGCAGTTTGGGAGGACAGCTAAACTATGGCTACACCTTC. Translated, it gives CASSLGGQLNYGYTF.

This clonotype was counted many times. The CDR3 DNA follows: TGTGCCAGCAGTGGGCTCCAAGGAAACACCATATATTTT. Translating gives CASSGLQGNTIYF. The chain joins TRBV2 to TRBJ1-3, with D hard to call. V was trimmed by 4 bases and J by 4 bases, leaving 8 bases between them. CDR3 size: 13 residues. Germline CDR1 and CDR2: SNHLY and FYNNEI.

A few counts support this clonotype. Written as DNA, the CDR3 is TGCGCCAGCAGCTTTCTAGCGGGGGAGAACACCGGGGAGCTGTTTTTT. Protein sequence: CASSFLAGENTGELFF. V is TRBV5-1 and J is TRBJ2-2; 10 bases fit TRBD2. There are 16 residues in the CDR3. V lost 2 bases to trimming and J lost 1 base; unmatched junction nucleotides: 2. From germline, CDR1 is SGHRS and CDR2 YFSETQ.

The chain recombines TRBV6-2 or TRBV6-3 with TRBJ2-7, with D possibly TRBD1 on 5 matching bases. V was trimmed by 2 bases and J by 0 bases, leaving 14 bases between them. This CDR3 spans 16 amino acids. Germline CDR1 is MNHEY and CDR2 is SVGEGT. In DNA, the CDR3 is TGTGCCAGCAGTTACCCGAAGACAGCCCTCTCCTACGAGCAGTACTTC. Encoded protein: CASSYPKTALSYEQYF.

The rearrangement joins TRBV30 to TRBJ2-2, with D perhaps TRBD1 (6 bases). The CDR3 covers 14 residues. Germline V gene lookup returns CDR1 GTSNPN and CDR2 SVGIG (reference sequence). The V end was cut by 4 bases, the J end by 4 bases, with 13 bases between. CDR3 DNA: TGTGCCTGGAAAAGTGGGGGCTTCACCGGGGAGCTGTTTTTT. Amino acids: CAWKSGGFTGELFF.

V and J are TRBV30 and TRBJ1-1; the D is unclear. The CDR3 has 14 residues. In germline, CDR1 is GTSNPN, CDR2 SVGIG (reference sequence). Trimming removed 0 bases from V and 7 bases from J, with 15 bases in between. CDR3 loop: CAWSVSQTSDEAFF. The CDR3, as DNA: TGTGCCTGGAGTGTATCGCAGACTTCTGATGAAGCTTTCTTT.

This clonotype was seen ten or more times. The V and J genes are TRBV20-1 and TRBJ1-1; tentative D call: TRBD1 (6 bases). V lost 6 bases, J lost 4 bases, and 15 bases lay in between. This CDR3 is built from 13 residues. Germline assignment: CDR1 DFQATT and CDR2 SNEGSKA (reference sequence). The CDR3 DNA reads TGCAGTGCGAGGACAGTACAGGGCACTGAAGCTTTCTTT. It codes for CSARTVQGTEAFF.

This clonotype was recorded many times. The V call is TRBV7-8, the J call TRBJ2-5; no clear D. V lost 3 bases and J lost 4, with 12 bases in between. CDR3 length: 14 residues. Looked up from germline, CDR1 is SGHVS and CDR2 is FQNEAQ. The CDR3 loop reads CASSLSRVGETQYF. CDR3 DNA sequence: TGTGCCAGCAGCTTGTCTAGAGTCGGAGAGACCCAGTACTTC.

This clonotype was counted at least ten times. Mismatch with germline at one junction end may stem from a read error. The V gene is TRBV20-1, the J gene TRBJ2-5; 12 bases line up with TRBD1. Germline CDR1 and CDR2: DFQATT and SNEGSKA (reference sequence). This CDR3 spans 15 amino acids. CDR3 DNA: TGCAGTGCTACACGGGACAGGGGGCTCCAAAAGACCCAGTACTTC. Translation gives CSATRDRGLQKTQYF.

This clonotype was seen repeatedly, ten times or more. The CDR3 nucleotides are TGTGCCAGCAGCTTGACGACTAGCGGAGGTATCTACGAGCAGTACTTC. As protein: CASSLTTSGGIYEQYF. The V call is TRBV11-2, the J call TRBJ2-7; 9 positions agree with TRBD2. The CDR3 consists of 16 residues. V shed 3 bases, J shed 3 bases, and the junction held 9 bases outside the gene matches. CDR1 SGHAT and CDR2 FQNNGV come from the germline V gene. Complete variable domain (other parts from reference TRBV11-2 and TRBJ2-7): EAGVAQSPRYKIIEKRQSVAFWCNPISGHATLYWYQQILGQGPKLLIQFQNNGVVDDSQLPKDRFSAERLKGVDSTLKIQPAKLEDSAVYLCASSLTTSGGIYEQYFGPGTRLTVT.

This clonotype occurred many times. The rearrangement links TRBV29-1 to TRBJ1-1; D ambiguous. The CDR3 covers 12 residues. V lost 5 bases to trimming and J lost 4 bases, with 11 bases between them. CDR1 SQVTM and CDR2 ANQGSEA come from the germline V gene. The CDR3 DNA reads TGCAGCGTTTGGACCGATTTCACTGAAGCTTTCTTT. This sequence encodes CSVWTDFTEAFF. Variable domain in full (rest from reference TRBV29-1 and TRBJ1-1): SAVISQKPSRDICQRGTSLTIQCQVDSQVTMMFWYRQQPGQSLTLIATANQGSEATYESGFVIDKFPISRPNLTFSTLTVSNMSPEDSSIYLCSVWTDFTEAFFGQGTRLTVV.

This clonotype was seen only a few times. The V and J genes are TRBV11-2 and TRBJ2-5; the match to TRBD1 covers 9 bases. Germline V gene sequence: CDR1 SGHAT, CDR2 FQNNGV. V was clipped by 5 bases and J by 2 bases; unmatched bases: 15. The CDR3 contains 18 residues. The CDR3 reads CASSRNLLAGTGQETQYF. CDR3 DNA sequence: TGTGCCAGCAGCCGCAATTTACTCGCCGGGACAGGGCAAGAGACCCAGTACTTC. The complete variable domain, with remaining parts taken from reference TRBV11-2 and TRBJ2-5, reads EAGVAQSPRYKIIEKRQSVAFWCNPISGHATLYWYQQILGQGPKLLIQFQNNGVVDDSQLPKDRFSAERLKGVDSTLKIQPAKLEDSAVYLCASSRNLLAGTGQETQYFGPGTRLLVL.

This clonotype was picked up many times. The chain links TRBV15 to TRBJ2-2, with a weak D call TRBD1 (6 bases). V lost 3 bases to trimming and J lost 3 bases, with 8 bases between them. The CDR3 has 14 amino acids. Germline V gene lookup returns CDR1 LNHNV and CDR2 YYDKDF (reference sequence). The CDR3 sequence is CATSRDRYTGELFF. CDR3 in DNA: TGTGCCACCAGCAGGGACAGATACACCGGGGAGCTGTTTTTT. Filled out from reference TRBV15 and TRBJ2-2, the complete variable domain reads DAMVIQNPRYQVTQFGKPVTLSCSQTLNHNVMYWYQQKSSQAPKLLFHYYDKDFNNEADTPDNFQSRRPNTSFCFLDIRSPGLGDTAMYLCATSRDRYTGELFFGEGSRLTVL.

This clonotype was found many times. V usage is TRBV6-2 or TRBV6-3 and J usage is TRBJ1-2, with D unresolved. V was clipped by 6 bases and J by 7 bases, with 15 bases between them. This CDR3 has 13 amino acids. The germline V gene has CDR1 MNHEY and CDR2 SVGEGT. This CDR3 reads CASRSGGSGGYTF. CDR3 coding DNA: TGTGCCAGCAGATCCGGAGGGTCGGGTGGCTACACCTTC.

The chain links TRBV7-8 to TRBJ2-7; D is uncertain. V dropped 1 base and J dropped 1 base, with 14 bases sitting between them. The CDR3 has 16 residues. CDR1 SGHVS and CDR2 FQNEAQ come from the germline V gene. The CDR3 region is CASSLGRSEPSYEQYF. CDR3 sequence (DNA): TGTGCCAGCAGCTTAGGCCGGTCTGAACCTTCCTACGAGCAGTACTTC.

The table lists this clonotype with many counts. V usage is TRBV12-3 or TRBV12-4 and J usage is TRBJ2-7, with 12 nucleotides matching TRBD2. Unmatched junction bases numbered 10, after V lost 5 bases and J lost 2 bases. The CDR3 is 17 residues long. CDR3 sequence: CASSPGLAGYYPYEQYF. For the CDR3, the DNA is TGTGCCAGCAGTCCCGGACTAGCGGGATATTATCCCTACGAGCAGTACTTC.

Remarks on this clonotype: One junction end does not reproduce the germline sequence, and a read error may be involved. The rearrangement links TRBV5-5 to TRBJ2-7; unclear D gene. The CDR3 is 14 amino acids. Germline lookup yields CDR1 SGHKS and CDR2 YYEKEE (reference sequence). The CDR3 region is CASCLAPTSDEQYF. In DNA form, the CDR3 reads TGTGCCAGCTGCTTGGCTCCGACAAGCGACGAGCAGTACTTC. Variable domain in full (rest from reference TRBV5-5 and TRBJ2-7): DAGVTQSPTHLIKTRGQQVTLRCSPISGHKSVSWYQQVLGQGPQFIFQYYEKEERGRGNFPDRFSARQFPNYSSELNVNALLLGDSALYLCASCLAPTSDEQYFGPGTRLTVT.

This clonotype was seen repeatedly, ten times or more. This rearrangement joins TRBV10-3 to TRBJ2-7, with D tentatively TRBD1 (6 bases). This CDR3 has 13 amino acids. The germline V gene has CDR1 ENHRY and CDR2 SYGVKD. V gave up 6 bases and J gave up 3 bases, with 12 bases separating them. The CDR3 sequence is CAISPGQLYEQYF. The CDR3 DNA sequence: TGTGCCATCAGCCCTGGACAGCTCTACGAGCAGTACTTC.